This entry lists 14 T cell receptor beta chains sequenced from one sample in a study of cytomegalovirus exposure and HLA in healthy donors. Both 60 Vbeta primers and 13 Jbeta primers went into the PCR. Assay: immunoSEQ multiplex PCR; the TCRdb copy retains only in-frame clones and omits some. This table has about 190,000 clones, roughly three quarters appearing once. Sequenced material: PBMCs. The source is a woman aged 18-29 years in good health and CMV-seronegative.

In this sample, this clone turned up once. The chain couples TRBV28 to TRBJ2-2, with TRBD2 matching over 9 bases. The CDR3 extends over 15 amino acids. Trimming at V came to 6 bases and at J to 7 bases, leaving 9 bases not matched to a gene. Germline CDR1 and CDR2: MDHEN and SYDVKM. The CDR3 bases are TGTGCCAGCAGCCGACTAGCGGAAGAGGACGGGGAGCTGTTTTTT. Residues: CASSRLAEEDGELFF. The full variable domain, in which reference TRBV28 and TRBJ2-2 provide the parts outside the CDR3, is DVKVTQSSRYLVKRTGEKVFLECVQDMDHENMFWYRQDPGLGLRLIYFSYDVKMKEKGDIPEGYSVSREKKERFSLILESASTNQTSMYLCASSRLAEEDGELFFGEGSRLTVL.

A few counts support this clone. V gene TRBV10-3 combines with J gene TRBJ1-1; possibly TRBD1 for D (6 bases). Deletions cut 6 bases from V and 7 bases from J, with 15 bases between. Germline-derived CDR1 and CDR2 are ENHRY and SYGVKD. The CDR3 loop spans 13 amino acids. The CDR3 region is CAIRLQGSDEAFF. As DNA, the CDR3 is TGTGCCATCAGGTTACAGGGTTCGGATGAAGCTTTCTTT.

The chain links TRBV5-1 to TRBJ1-4, with 9 bases that match TRBD1. The germline V gene encodes CDR1 SGHRS and CDR2 YFSETQ. This CDR3 comprises 15 residues. V lost 1 base to trimming and J lost 8 bases; unmatched junction nucleotides: 6. CDR3 in DNA: TGCGCCAGCAGCTTGTGGGGACAGGGTGACGAAAAACTGTTTTTT. It codes for CASSLWGQGDEKLFF.

The rearrangement joins TRBV13 to TRBJ1-4; the D is unclear. The CDR3 runs to 13 residues. CDR1 and CDR2 from the germline V gene are PRHDT and FYEKMQ (reference sequence). The germline V and J ends were trimmed by 3 bases and 8 bases, with 10 bases remaining between them. The CDR3 loop reads CASSFGSGEKLFF. CDR3 DNA: TGTGCCAGCAGCTTTGGCTCCGGGGAAAAACTGTTTTTT.

This clone came up a few times. The J gene is TRBJ1-5, the V gene TRBV7-8; 10 positions agree with TRBD1. The CDR3 runs to 17 residues. Per germline, CDR1 SGHVS and CDR2 FQNEAQ. V was pared by 7 bases and J by 7 bases, with 16 bases of the junction left unmatched. The CDR3 coding sequence is TGTGCCAGCACCAAATTACCGGGACAGGGGCCCGGACAGCCCCAGCATTTT. Amino acids: CASTKLPGQGPGQPQHF.

The chain is built from TRBV4-3 and TRBJ2-7; D possibly corresponds to TRBD2 (5 bases). V was trimmed by 0 bases and J by 0 bases, leaving 9 bases between them. The CDR3 sequence is 15 residues long. CDR1 is LGHNA and CDR2 is YSLEER in the germline V gene. The CDR3: CASSQDMRDSYEQYF. CDR3 bases: TGCGCCAGCAGCCAAGATATGAGGGACTCCTACGAGCAGTACTTC.

CDR3 residues: CASSATSGSQETQYF. Here the CDR3 DNA reads TGCGCCAGCAGCGCAACTAGCGGCAGCCAAGAGACCCAGTACTTC. The V gene is TRBV10-2, the J gene TRBJ2-5, with TRBD2 identical over 8 bases. This CDR3 comprises 15 residues. CDR1 is WSHSY, CDR2 SAAADI, per germline. J gave up 1 base and V 6 bases, and 7 bases lay outside the gene matches.

This sequence joins TRBV28 and TRBJ2-1, with 12 bases aligning to TRBD1. CDR1 is MDHEN and CDR2 is SYDVKM in the germline V gene. J was trimmed by 9 bases and V by 2 bases; bases with no gene match: 8. The CDR3 loop spans 16 amino acids. CDR3 sequence reads: CASSLGTGGAWAEQFF. The CDR3 coding sequence is TGTGCCAGCAGTTTAGGGACAGGGGGCGCTTGGGCTGAGCAGTTCTTC.

The chain uses TRBV11-2 and TRBJ2-2; 9 bases align to TRBD2. Losses at the gene ends were 7 bases for V and 2 bases for J; bases not matched to a gene: 11. The length of the CDR3 is 17 residues. Germline CDR1 and CDR2: SGHAT and FQNNGV. The CDR3 loop is CASTPPAGGPNTGELFF. The CDR3 bases are TGTGCCAGCACCCCCCCGGCGGGAGGGCCAAACACCGGGGAGCTGTTTTTT.

V and J are TRBV6-5 and TRBJ2-1, with TRBD2 identical over 13 bases. V gave up 5 bases and J gave up 8 bases; unmatched junction bases: 6. The CDR3 loop spans 15 amino acids. CDR1 MNHEY and CDR2 SVGAGI come from the germline V gene. The CDR3 spells CASSPTSGGAHEQFF. CDR3 sequence (DNA): TGTGCCAGCAGTCCTACTAGCGGGGGGGCCCATGAGCAGTTCTTC.

The chain is built from TRBV7-8 and TRBJ2-2, with a weak D call TRBD2 (6 bases). From germline, CDR1 is SGHVS and CDR2 FQNEAQ. This CDR3 has 15 amino acids. Trimming stripped 6 bases from V and 4 bases from J, with 15 bases between. The CDR3 DNA reads TGTGCCAGCAGAAATGGACTACCTCCCACCGGGGAGCTGTTTTTT. It specifies CASRNGLPPTGELFF.

This sequence joins TRBV28 and TRBJ2-7; a weak D match, TRBD1 (5 bases). Between the trimmed V and J ends, which lost 6 bases and 0 bases, there was a span of 12 bases. CDR1 MDHEN and CDR2 SYDVKM come from the germline V gene. This CDR3 contains 14 residues. CDR3 coding DNA: TGTGCCAGCAGAAGCTTAGGGGTCTCCTACGAGCAGTACTTC. Translated: CASRSLGVSYEQYF.

The chain links TRBV30 to TRBJ1-1; 7 positions agree with TRBD1. Unmatched junction bases numbered 8, after V lost 4 bases and J lost 0 bases. CDR1 and CDR2 (germline): GTSNPN, SVGIG (reference sequence). CDR3 size: 15 residues. CDR3 sequence reads: CAWIPQGQVNTEAFF. The CDR3 nucleotides read TGTGCCTGGATCCCGCAAGGACAGGTGAACACTGAAGCTTTCTTT.

This clone was seen a single time. This chain uses TRBV4-2 with TRBJ2-7; 7 positions agree with TRBD1. This CDR3 spans 15 amino acids. J lost 3 bases, V lost 0 bases, and 5 bases had no gene match. Germline V gives CDR1 LGHNA, CDR2 YNFKEQ. CDR3 sequence (DNA): TGTGCCAGCAGCCAAGAAGTGGGACAGAGCTACGAGCAGTACTTC. It encodes CASSQEVGQSYEQYF.